This T cell receptor beta chain was profiled in a study of cytomegalovirus exposure and HLA in healthy donors. Trimming removed 5 bases at V and 4 bases at J, with 9 bases between. Germline lookup yields CDR1 LNHDA and CDR2 SQIVND (reference sequence). The CDR3 has 13 residues. PCR employed 60 Vbeta and 13 Jbeta primers. The data were produced by immunoSEQ multiplex PCR, yet TCRdb's version contains in-frame clones alone and is incomplete. Seen here are some 170,000 clones, around 76% observed once, and the top ten hold over 1.1%. This TCR came from a man aged 55 to 70 in good health and CMV-seronegative. This rearrangement joins TRBV19 to TRBJ2-1, with D perhaps matching TRBD1 (5 bases). Specimen: PBMCs. The CDR3 sequence is CASSSDKYNEQFF. CDR3 in DNA: TGTGCCAGTAGTTCGGACAAGTACAATGAGCAGTTCTTC.